Listed below are T cell receptor beta chains from one sample, sequenced in a study of neurological immune-mediated disorders. TCRdb ran MiXCR on the 5' RACE reads and lists one entry per CDR3 protein. The repertoire includes around 41,000 distinct CDR3 sequences, about 14% of them detected once, and approximately 3.6% sits in the top ten. The sequenced sample consisted of CD4+ T cells from blood. The receptors here all came from a woman between 55 and 75 years old with HTLV-1-associated myelopathy (HAM/TSP). Both conserved end residues are part of each CDR3. Each record gives: D gene, V gene, J gene, clone size, CDR3 DNA, CDR3 protein. The D gene is left open where the match is weak. Where a row states a size, it is once, few, many or the class of an expanded clone; other rows omit it.

>.|TRBV7-2|TRBJ2-7|many
TGTGCCAGCAGCTTAGGCAGGGGTTTCCACGAGCAGTACTTC
CASSLGRGFHEQYF
>.|TRBV18|TRBJ1-1|many
TGTGCCAGCTCACCGGTATTGGGGGCGCGATCGGCTAACACTGAAGCTTTCTTT
CASSPVLGARSANTEAFF
>.|TRBV11-2|TRBJ2-1|many
TGTGCCAGCAGCTGGTATGGGGGCTCCTACAATGAGCAGTTCTTC
CASSWYGGSYNEQFF
>.|TRBV20-1|TRBJ1-1|many
TGCAGTGCTAGAGGGTACAAAAGCGGGGCCGAAGCTTTCTTT
CSARGYKSGAEAFF
>.|TRBV20-1|TRBJ1-1|many
TGCAGTGCCCGAGTGAACACTGAAGCTTTCTTT
CSARVNTEAFF
>.|TRBV5-1|TRBJ2-4|many
TGCGCCAGCAGCTTGGAGAGTGGGCACAAAAACATTCAGTACTTC
CASSLESGHKNIQYF
>TRBD2|TRBV2|TRBJ2-7|many
TGTGCCAGCAGTGACCTGACTAGCGGGGTTGAGCAGTACTTC
CASSDLTSGVEQYF
>.|TRBV5-1|TRBJ2-2|many
TGCGCCAGCAGCTTGGTTGGGCAAACCGGGGAGCTGTTTTTT
CASSLVGQTGELFF
>TRBD1|TRBV5-1|TRBJ2-1|many
TGCGCCAGCAGCTTTGAGGGACAGCCCTCCTACAATGAGCAGTTCTTC
CASSFEGQPSYNEQFF
>.|TRBV20-1|TRBJ2-1|many
TGCAGTGCTAGACCGTTGAGCCCCTACAATGAGCAGTTCTTC
CSARPLSPYNEQFF
>.|TRBV18|TRBJ2-7|.
TGTGCCAGCTCACCTACGACAGGGAGGACCTACGAGCAGTACTTC
CASSPTTGRTYEQYF
>.|TRBV12-3/TRBV12-4|TRBJ2-3|many
TGTGCCAGCAGTTTATTAACCAGAGCAGGGTGGGCAGATACGCAGTATTTT
CASSLLTRAGWADTQYF
>TRBD1|TRBV20-1|TRBJ1-2|medium-sized
TGCAGTGCTAGAGTCGGTCCCAGGGACAGGCAGGTTTACTATGGCTACACCTTC
CSARVGPRDRQVYYGYTF
>.|TRBV18|TRBJ2-3|many
TGTGCCAGCTCACCACCCCAGGGGCTGGCAGATACGCAGTATTTT
CASSPPQGLADTQYF
>.|TRBV12-3/TRBV12-4|TRBJ1-2|many
TGTGCCAGCAGTTTAGCACAGGGAGGCTACACCTTC
CASSLAQGGYTF
>.|TRBV20-1|TRBJ1-1|many
TGCAGTGCTACCCGGGCCATTGAAGCTTTCTTT
CSATRAIEAFF
>TRBD2|TRBV5-1|TRBJ2-1|many
TGCGCCAGCAGCCTCAACCCGGGACTAGCATCCAATGAGCAGTTCTTC
CASSLNPGLASNEQFF
>.|TRBV30|TRBJ2-5|.
TGTGCCTGGGACCTAACAGGCCGAGAGACCCAGTACTTC
CAWDLTGRETQYF
>.|TRBV5-6|TRBJ2-3|many
TGTGCCAGCAGCTCGGGGCGGGTCACAGATACGCAGTATTTT
CASSSGRVTDTQYF
>TRBD2|TRBV7-2|TRBJ2-1|many
TGTGCCAGCAGCTACGGACTAGCGGGGTACACCTACAATGAGCAGTTCTTC
CASSYGLAGYTYNEQFF
>.|TRBV20-1|TRBJ2-3|many
TGCAGTGCTGAGAGGGGGAGGGGGGCAGATACGCAGTATTTT
CSAERGRGADTQYF
>TRBD1|TRBV7-8|TRBJ2-3|many
TGTGCCAGCAGCACCAGGGGGCTCCCAGATACGCAGTATTTT
CASSTRGLPDTQYF
>TRBD2|TRBV20-1|TRBJ2-4|many
TGCAGTGCTAGAGTTACCTTCTTCCAACTAGCGGGGGACGTTTTAGCCAAAAACATTCAGTACTTC
CSARVTFFQLAGDVLAKNIQYF
>.|TRBV7-9|TRBJ2-7|many
TGTGCCAGCAGCTTTCACAGCTACGAGCAGTACTTC
CASSFHSYEQYF
>.|TRBV7-8|TRBJ2-3|many
TGTGCCAGCAGCGCGGGGACCGCAGATACGCAGTATTTT
CASSAGTADTQYF
>.|TRBV5-1|TRBJ2-3|many
TGCGCCAGCAGCTCCAGAGGGACTTCAAGGTACACAGATACGCAGTATTTT
CASSSRGTSRYTDTQYF
>TRBD2|TRBV5-1|TRBJ2-1|many
TGCGCCAGCAGCTCCGGACTAGCGGGGGGCTCCTACAATGAGCAGTTCTTC
CASSSGLAGGSYNEQFF
>.|TRBV29-1|TRBJ1-1|many
TGCAGCGTTGGAGTTGGGGAGGGGGCTTTCTTT
CSVGVGEGAFF
>.|TRBV7-2|TRBJ1-5|many
TGTGCCAGCAGCTTAGCGTCAGGTCAGCCCCAGCATTTT
CASSLASGQPQHF
>.|TRBV6-6|TRBJ2-5|many
TGTGCCAGCAGAGTAACGGGGCTGCAGGGGACCCAGTACTTC
CASRVTGLQGTQYF